A single sample is the source of the 5 T cell receptor beta chains below, sequenced in a study of cytomegalovirus exposure and HLA in healthy donors. Use of 60 Vbeta and 13 Jbeta primers characterized the PCR. Produced via immunoSEQ multiplex PCR; TCRdb's table is partial and in-frame only. The table has over 150,000 clones, roughly 80% seen once. The sequenced sample was PBMCs. The receptors were sampled from a man aged 25-45 years in good health and CMV-seropositive.

The chain employs TRBV4-1 and TRBJ2-1, with 10 bases matching TRBD1. Per germline, CDR1 MGHRA and CDR2 YSYEKL. The V gene end was trimmed by 0 bases and the J gene end by 9 bases; junction bases not matched to a gene: 20. The CDR3 loop spans 20 amino acids. In DNA, the CDR3 is TGCGCCAGCAGCCAAGACCTTCCGGGACAGGGGAGGTTGATACTTAGTGAGCAGTTCTTC. It is translated as CASSQDLPGQGRLILSEQFF.

The chain uses TRBV5-1 and TRBJ2-1; TRBD1 is a possible D gene (5 bases). This CDR3 is built from 10 residues. Germline-derived CDR1 and CDR2 are SGHRS and YFSETQ. Trimming stripped 5 bases from V and 10 bases from J, with 7 bases between. For the CDR3, the DNA is TGCGCCAGCAGAGGGGCGGAGCAGTTCTTC. Residues: CASRGAEQFF.

CDR3 nucleotides: TGTGCCAGCAGCTTATTTAGCGGGAGGAGAAATGAGCAGTTCTTC. This gives the protein CASSLFSGRRNEQFF. V and J are TRBV7-9 and TRBJ2-1; TRBD2 matches at 10 bases. The germline CDR1 and CDR2 sequences are SEHNR and FQNEAQ (reference sequence). CDR3 length: 15 amino acids. V trimming: 2 bases; J trimming: 7 bases; junction bases outside the gene matches: 5.

The chain has TRBV4-1 and TRBJ1-4, with unresolved D. V shed 0 bases and J shed 8 bases, with 13 bases lying between them. CDR3 length: 15 residues. Germline CDR1 and CDR2: MGHRA and YSYEKL. The CDR3 region has the DNA TGCGCCAGCAGCCAAGACGGCAGGCCTTACGAAAAACTGTTTTTT. Protein product: CASSQDGRPYEKLFF.

This clone was seen only once. The chain recombines TRBV19 with TRBJ2-2; the D gene is possibly TRBD1 (5 bases). The germline V gene has CDR1 LNHDA and CDR2 SQIVND (reference sequence). The length of the CDR3 is 13 residues. V was pared by 2 bases and J by 6 bases, with 7 bases between. CDR3 in DNA: TGTGCCAGTAGTATATCAGGGTCCGGGGAGCTGTTTTTT. Translation gives CASSISGSGELFF.